This T cell receptor beta chain comes out of a study of T-cell memory formation after mild COVID-19. 5'RACE with constant-segment primers built TCRalpha and TCRbeta cDNA libraries with UMIs. TCRdb reprocessed the 5' RACE reads with MiXCR, giving one entry per CDR3 protein. This table has more than 400,000 distinct CDR3 sequences, 18% appearing once. This CDR3 has 13 amino acids. Germline lookup yields CDR1 SGHRS and CDR2 YFSETQ. Study results and limitations: Prior to infection, memory already included some responding clones, suggesting cross-reactive memory joined.

Worth noting for this clonotype: No antigen is known for it. Germline is not matched at one junction end, which may reflect a read error.

This clonotype was obtained from an adult woman who had mild COVID-19 (a few samples of this study predate the infection). Cell type and time point are not known. Material for sequencing was PBMCs or a T cell subset sorted from them (not recorded which). This chain uses TRBV5-1 with TRBJ1-1; 8 bases agree with TRBD1. The CDR3 sequence is CDSSFGTGHEAFF. For the CDR3, the DNA is TGCGACAGCAGCTTTGGGACAGGCCATGAAGCTTTCTTT.